A single sample gave rise to the 21 T cell receptor beta chains below, sequenced in a study of cytomegalovirus exposure and HLA in healthy donors. Primers: 60 Vbeta forward and 13 Jbeta reverse. Assay: immunoSEQ multiplex PCR; the TCRdb copy retains only in-frame clones and omits some. The table shows approximately 110,000 clones, with around three quarters occurring only once. The sequenced sample was PBMCs. Receptors were obtained from a man aged 35 to 55 in good health and CMV-seronegative.

The chain couples TRBV7-9 to TRBJ1-6, with D perhaps matching TRBD1 (5 bases). Germline loops: CDR1 SEHNR, CDR2 FQNEAQ (reference sequence). This CDR3 comprises 14 residues. Trimming removed 7 bases from V and 13 bases from J, with 20 bases in between. DNA of the CDR3: TGTGCCAGCACCTTCGGTACAGGAATCGATCCCCTCCACTTT. As protein: CASTFGTGIDPLHF.

This clone showed up just a few times. The chain has TRBV4-1 and TRBJ2-1; 7 nucleotides agree with TRBD2. Germline V gene sequence: CDR1 MGHRA, CDR2 YSYEKL. The CDR3 contains 12 residues. Trimming cost V 1 base and J 9 bases; bases outside gene matches: 0. CDR3 region: CASSQGGGEQFF. For the CDR3, the DNA is TGCGCCAGCAGCCAAGGGGGGGGTGAGCAGTTCTTC.

This clone was counted a few times. The gene calls are TRBV15 and TRBJ2-1; D remains ambiguous. CDR1 and CDR2 from the germline V gene are LNHNV and YYDKDF (reference sequence). Trimming left V 0 bases short and J 11 bases short, with 11 bases between. This CDR3 is built from 13 residues. DNA of the CDR3: TGTGCCACCAGCAGAGATCTTGAGGAGAAGCAGTTCTTC. This gives the protein CATSRDLEEKQFF.

The chain carries TRBV19 and TRBJ1-2; possible D gene TRBD1, 6 bases. CDR3 length equals 15 residues. Trimming pared 5 bases from V and 8 bases from J, leaving 21 bases between. Per the germline V gene, CDR1 is LNHDA and CDR2 is SQIVND (reference sequence). DNA for the CDR3: TGTGCCAGTAGTGAAGGATGGGGGGGCGTCGGGGGCTACACCTTC. Protein: CASSEGWGGVGGYTF.

The V call is TRBV5-6, the J call TRBJ2-5; TRBD2 matches at 9 bases. CDR1 is SGHDT, CDR2 YYEEEE, per germline. There are 15 residues in the CDR3. The V segment lost 4 bases and the J segment 9 bases; nucleotides outside the gene matches: 13. The CDR3 nucleotides read TGTGCCAGCAGCGACGGGACTAGCCCATTTCAGGCCCAGTACTTC. Its translation: CASSDGTSPFQAQYF.

The genes are TRBV5-1 and TRBJ1-6; 7 nucleotides match TRBD1. The CDR3 spans 14 residues. Germline CDR1 reads SGHRS; CDR2 reads YFSETQ. V was pared by 0 bases and J by 13 bases, with 7 bases of the junction left unmatched. The CDR3 nucleotides read TGCGCCAGCAGCTTGGAACAGGGGCATTGGCCCCTCCACTTT. Residues: CASSLEQGHWPLHF. Supplemented by reference TRBV5-1 and TRBJ1-6, the full variable domain reads KAGVTQTPRYLIKTRGQQVTLSCSPISGHRSVSWYQQTPGQGLQFLFEYFSETQRNKGNFPGRFSGRQFSNSRSEMNVSTLELGDSALYLCASSLEQGHWPLHFGNGTRLTVT.

A single count supports this clone. The rearrangement uses TRBV5-6 and TRBJ1-2, with 11 bases matching TRBD1. From germline, CDR1 is SGHDT and CDR2 YYEEEE. The CDR3 contains 15 residues. J lost 7 bases, V lost 4 bases, and 9 bases had no gene match. The chain's CDR3 is CASSTDRGRRIGYTF. The CDR3 region has the DNA TGTGCCAGCAGCACGGACAGGGGGCGCCGGATTGGCTACACCTTC.

CDR3 sequence reads: CASSLGTRYTF. DNA of the CDR3: TGTGCCAGCAGCTTGGGGACACGTTACACCTTC. The chain employs TRBV7-2 and TRBJ1-2, with D possibly being TRBD1 (6 bases). In germline, CDR1 is SGHTA, CDR2 FQGNSA. V lost 3 bases to trimming and J lost 11 bases, with 10 bases between them. The CDR3 contains 11 residues.

This chain connects TRBV6-6 to TRBJ1-1; D might be TRBD1 (5 bases). Germline V gene data show CDR1 as MNHNY and CDR2 as SVGAGI (reference sequence). This CDR3 is built from 12 residues. Trimming took 5 bases from V and 7 from J, leaving 11 bases between them. The CDR3 sequence is CASSRTGNEAFF. CDR3 coding DNA: TGTGCCAGCAGTCGAACAGGTAATGAAGCTTTCTTT.

This chain connects TRBV6-5 to TRBJ2-7; 9 bases match TRBD1. Losses at the gene ends were 4 bases for V and 3 bases for J; bases not matched to a gene: 7. The CDR3 sequence is 15 residues long. The germline V gene has CDR1 MNHEY and CDR2 SVGAGI. The CDR3 DNA is TGTGCCAGCAGTTCCACGGACAGGGGAATCTACGAGCAGTACTTC. Translating gives CASSSTDRGIYEQYF.

The rearrangement uses TRBV5-1 and TRBJ2-6, with 7 bases lining up with TRBD1. CDR1 is SGHRS, CDR2 YFSETQ, per germline. The CDR3 is made up of 17 amino acids. V was clipped by 4 bases and J by 4 bases; unmatched bases: 11. This CDR3 reads CASSGGQSPGGANVLTF. CDR3 DNA sequence: TGCGCCAGCAGCGGGGGACAGTCGCCGGGGGGGGCCAACGTCCTGACTTTC.

V and J are TRBV27 and TRBJ1-3; D call uncertain. Looked up from germline, CDR1 is MNHEY and CDR2 is SMNVEV (reference sequence). V gave up 3 bases and J gave up 1 base, with 13 bases separating them. This CDR3 is built from 16 residues. CDR3 amino acids: CASSLGRPVSGNTIYF. The CDR3 DNA reads as TGTGCCAGCAGTTTGGGCAGGCCCGTTTCTGGAAACACCATATATTTT.

This chain joins TRBV2 and TRBJ2-1; D perhaps matches TRBD1 (6 bases). Trimming stripped 6 bases from V and 1 base from J, with 13 bases between. The CDR3 totals 15 residues. From germline, CDR1 is SNHLY and CDR2 FYNNEI. The CDR3 loop is CASRTGFGSYNEQFF. The CDR3 DNA sequence: TGTGCCAGCAGAACAGGGTTTGGTTCCTACAATGAGCAGTTCTTC. Full variable domain (missing parts from reference TRBV2 and TRBJ2-1): EPEVTQTPSHQVTQMGQEVILRCVPISNHLYFYWYRQILGQKVEFLVSFYNNEISEKSEIFDDQFSVERPDGSNFTLKIRSTKLEDSAMYFCASRTGFGSYNEQFFGPGTRLTVL.

The chain combines TRBV27 with TRBJ1-2, with D possibly being TRBD1 (5 bases). CDR3 length: 15 amino acids. In germline, CDR1 is MNHEY, CDR2 SMNVEV (reference sequence). Trimming pared 1 base from V and 1 base from J, leaving 10 bases between. CDR3 sequence: CASSLFSGVNYGYTF. The CDR3 DNA reads TGTGCCAGCAGTTTATTTTCGGGGGTTAACTATGGCTACACCTTC.

This chain links TRBV2 with TRBJ2-3; the match to TRBD2 covers 12 bases. The CDR3 length is 18 residues. In germline, CDR1 is SNHLY, CDR2 FYNNEI. V was pared by 4 bases and J by 1 base, with 9 bases of the junction left unmatched. The chain's CDR3 is CASSGATRTSGGTDTQYF. CDR3 DNA sequence: TGTGCCAGCAGTGGAGCAACCCGGACTAGCGGGGGCACAGATACGCAGTATTTT.

This sequence joins TRBV5-1 and TRBJ1-1; D is possibly TRBD1 (6 bases). The CDR3 totals 16 residues. The V end lost 3 bases, the J end lost 1 base, and 16 bases lay between the germline ends. Per germline, CDR1 SGHRS and CDR2 YFSETQ. CDR3 sequence: CASSSWGGRGNTEAFF. CDR3 nucleotides: TGCGCCAGCAGCTCATGGGGCGGCAGGGGGAACACTGAAGCTTTCTTT.

The chain links TRBV13 to TRBJ2-7; 7 bases line up with TRBD1. Trimming at V came to 5 bases and at J to 3 bases, leaving 13 bases not matched to a gene. Per germline, CDR1 PRHDT and CDR2 FYEKMQ (reference sequence). The CDR3 length is 16 residues. This CDR3 is CASSPSLGTAYYEQYF. Here the CDR3 DNA reads TGTGCCAGCAGCCCTTCCTTGGGGACAGCTTACTACGAGCAGTACTTC.

The V and J genes are TRBV18 and TRBJ1-1; D remains unclear. V dropped 2 bases and J dropped 6 bases, with 4 bases sitting between them. Germline CDR1 reads KGHSH; CDR2 reads LQKENI. The CDR3 spans 11 residues. The CDR3 DNA reads as TGTGCCAGCTCACCAGGAGCTGAAGCTTTCTTT. This gives the protein CASSPGAEAFF.

The chain couples TRBV6-1 to TRBJ2-1; D perhaps matches TRBD1 (6 bases). V was shortened by 6 bases and J by 2 bases, with 11 bases between the two germline ends. This CDR3 has 14 amino acids. Germline CDR1 MNHNS, CDR2 SASEGT. In DNA form, the CDR3 reads TGTGCCAGCAGGGGTAAGGGGGCCTACAATGAGCAGTTCTTC. Translating gives CASRGKGAYNEQFF.

This clone was counted between two and nine times. The chain carries TRBV5-8 and TRBJ2-1; 8 bases fit TRBD2. J gave up 5 bases and V 4 bases, and 5 bases lay outside the gene matches. The CDR3 extends over 14 amino acids. The germline gives CDR1 SGHTS, CDR2 YDEGEE. The CDR3 sequence: CASSVGGGHNEQFF. CDR3 bases: TGTGCCAGCAGCGTCGGGGGGGGCCACAATGAGCAGTTCTTC.

The V and J genes are TRBV5-1 and TRBJ1-4, with D uncertain. This CDR3 has 15 amino acids. Germline V lookup: CDR1 SGHRS, CDR2 YFSETQ. Trimming cost V 0 bases and J 3 bases, with 9 bases left between them. Here the CDR3 DNA reads TGCGCCAGCAGCTTGGGAGGCGCCCCTAATGAAAAACTGTTTTTT. It translates to CASSLGGAPNEKLFF.